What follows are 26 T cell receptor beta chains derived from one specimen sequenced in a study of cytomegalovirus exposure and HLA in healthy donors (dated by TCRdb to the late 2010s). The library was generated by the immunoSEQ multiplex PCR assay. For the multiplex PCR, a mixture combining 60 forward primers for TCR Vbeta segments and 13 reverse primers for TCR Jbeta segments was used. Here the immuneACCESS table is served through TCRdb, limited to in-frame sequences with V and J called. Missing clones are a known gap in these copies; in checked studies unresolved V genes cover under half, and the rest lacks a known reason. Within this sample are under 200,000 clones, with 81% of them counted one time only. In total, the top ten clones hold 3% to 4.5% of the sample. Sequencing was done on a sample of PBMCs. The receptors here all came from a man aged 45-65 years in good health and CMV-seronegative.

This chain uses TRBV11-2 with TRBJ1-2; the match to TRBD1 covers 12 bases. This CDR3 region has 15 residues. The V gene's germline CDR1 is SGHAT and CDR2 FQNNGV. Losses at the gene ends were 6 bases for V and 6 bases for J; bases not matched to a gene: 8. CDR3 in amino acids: CASRRPGQGADGYTF. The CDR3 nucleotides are TGTGCCAGCAGAAGACCGGGACAGGGGGCAGATGGCTACACCTTC.

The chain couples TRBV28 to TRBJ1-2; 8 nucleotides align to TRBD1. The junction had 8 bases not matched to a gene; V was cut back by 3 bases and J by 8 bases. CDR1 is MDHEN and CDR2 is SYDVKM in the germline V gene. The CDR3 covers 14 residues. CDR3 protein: CASSLTGQGGGYTF. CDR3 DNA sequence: TGTGCCAGCAGTTTGACCGGACAGGGCGGGGGCTACACCTTC.

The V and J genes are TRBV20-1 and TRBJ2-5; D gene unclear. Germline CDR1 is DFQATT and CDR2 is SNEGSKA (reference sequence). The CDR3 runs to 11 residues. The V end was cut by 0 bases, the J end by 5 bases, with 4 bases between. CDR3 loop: CSAREAETQYF. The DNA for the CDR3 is TGCAGTGCTAGAGAAGCCGAGACCCAGTACTTC.

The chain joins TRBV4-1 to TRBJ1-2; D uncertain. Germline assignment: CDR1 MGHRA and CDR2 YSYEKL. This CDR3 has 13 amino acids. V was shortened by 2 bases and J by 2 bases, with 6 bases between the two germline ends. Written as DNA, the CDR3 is TGCGCCAGCAGCCAAACAAGAAACTATGGCTACACCTTC. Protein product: CASSQTRNYGYTF.

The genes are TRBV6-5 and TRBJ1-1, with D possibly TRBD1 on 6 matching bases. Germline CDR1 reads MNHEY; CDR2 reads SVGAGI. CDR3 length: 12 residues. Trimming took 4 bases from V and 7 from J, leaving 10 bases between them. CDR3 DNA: TGTGCCAGCAGTTGGGAGGGGGGTGAAGCTTTCTTT. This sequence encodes CASSWEGGEAFF.

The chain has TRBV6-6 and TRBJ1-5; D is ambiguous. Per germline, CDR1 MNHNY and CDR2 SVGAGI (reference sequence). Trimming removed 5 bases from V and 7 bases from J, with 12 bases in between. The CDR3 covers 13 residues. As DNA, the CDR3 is TGTGCCAGCAGTCCCCCTGAGAGGCAGCCCCAGCATTTT. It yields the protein CASSPPERQPQHF.

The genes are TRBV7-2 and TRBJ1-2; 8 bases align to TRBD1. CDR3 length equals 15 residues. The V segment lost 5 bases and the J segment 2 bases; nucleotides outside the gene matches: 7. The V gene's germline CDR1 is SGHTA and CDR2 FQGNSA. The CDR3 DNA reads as TGTGCCAGCAGCCAAGGACAGGGCCTGAACTATGGCTACACCTTC. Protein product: CASSQGQGLNYGYTF.

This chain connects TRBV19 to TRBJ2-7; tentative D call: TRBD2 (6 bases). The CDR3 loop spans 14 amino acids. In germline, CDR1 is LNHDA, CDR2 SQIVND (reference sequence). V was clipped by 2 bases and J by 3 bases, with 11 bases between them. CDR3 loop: CASSIFGGDYEQYF. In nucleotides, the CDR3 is TGTGCCAGTAGTATATTTGGCGGGGACTACGAGCAGTACTTC. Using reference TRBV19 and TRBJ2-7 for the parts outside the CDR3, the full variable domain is DGGITQSPKYLFRKEGQNVTLSCEQNLNHDAMYWYRQDPGQGLRLIYYSQIVNDFQKGDIAEGYSVSREKKESFPLTVTSAQKNPTAFYLCASSIFGGDYEQYFGPGTRLTVT.

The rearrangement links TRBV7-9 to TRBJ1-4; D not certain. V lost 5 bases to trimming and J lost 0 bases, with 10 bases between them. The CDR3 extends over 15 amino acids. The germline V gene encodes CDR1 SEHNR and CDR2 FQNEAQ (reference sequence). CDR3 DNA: TGTGCCAGCAGCCCGGAGAGAGCAACTAATGAAAAACTGTTTTTT. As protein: CASSPERATNEKLFF.

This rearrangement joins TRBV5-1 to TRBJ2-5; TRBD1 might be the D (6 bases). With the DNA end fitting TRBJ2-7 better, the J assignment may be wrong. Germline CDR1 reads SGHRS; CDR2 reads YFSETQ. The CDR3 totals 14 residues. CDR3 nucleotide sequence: TGCGCCAGCTCCTTCAACAGGGACGGCTACGAGCAGTACTTC. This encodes CASSFNRDGYEQYF.

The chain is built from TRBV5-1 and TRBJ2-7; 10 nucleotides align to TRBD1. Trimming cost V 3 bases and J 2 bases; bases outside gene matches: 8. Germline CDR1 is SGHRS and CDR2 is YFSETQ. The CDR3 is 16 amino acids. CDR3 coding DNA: TGCGCCAGCAGCTGGACCAGACAGGGGGCAACCTACGAGCAGTACTTC. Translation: CASSWTRQGATYEQYF. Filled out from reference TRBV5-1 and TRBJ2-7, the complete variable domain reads KAGVTQTPRYLIKTRGQQVTLSCSPISGHRSVSWYQQTPGQGLQFLFEYFSETQRNKGNFPGRFSGRQFSNSRSEMNVSTLELGDSALYLCASSWTRQGATYEQYFGPGTRLTVT.

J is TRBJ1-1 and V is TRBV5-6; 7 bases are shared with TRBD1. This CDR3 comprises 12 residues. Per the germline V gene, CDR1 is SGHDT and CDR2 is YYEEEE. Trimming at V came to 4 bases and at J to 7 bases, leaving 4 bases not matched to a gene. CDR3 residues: CASSLWTGEAFF. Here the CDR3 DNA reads TGTGCCAGCAGCCTTTGGACAGGTGAAGCTTTCTTT.

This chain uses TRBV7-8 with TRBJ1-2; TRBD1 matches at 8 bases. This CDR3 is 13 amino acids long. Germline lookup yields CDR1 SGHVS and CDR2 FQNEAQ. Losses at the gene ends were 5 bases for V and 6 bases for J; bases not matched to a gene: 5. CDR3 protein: CASSQGQANGYTF. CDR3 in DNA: TGTGCCAGCAGCCAGGGACAGGCCAATGGCTACACCTTC.

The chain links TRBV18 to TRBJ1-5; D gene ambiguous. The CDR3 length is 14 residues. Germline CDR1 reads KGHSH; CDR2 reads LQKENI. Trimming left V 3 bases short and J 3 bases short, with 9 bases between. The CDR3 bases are TGTGCCAGCTCACCCGGAGAACCCAATCAGCCCCAGCATTTT. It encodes CASSPGEPNQPQHF. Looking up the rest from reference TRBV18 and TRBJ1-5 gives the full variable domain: NAGVMQNPRHLVRRRGQEARLRCSPMKGHSHVYWYRQLPEEGLKFMVYLQKENIIDESGMPKERFSAEFPKEGPSILRIQQVVRGDSAAYFCASSPGEPNQPQHFGDGTRLSIL.

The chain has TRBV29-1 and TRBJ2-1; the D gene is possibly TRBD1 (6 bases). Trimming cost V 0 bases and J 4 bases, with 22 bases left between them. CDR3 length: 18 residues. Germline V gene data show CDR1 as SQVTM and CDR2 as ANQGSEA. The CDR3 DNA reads TGCAGCGTTGAAGAGAGTCTGACAGGTCGATTTCTATACAATGAGCAGTTCTTC. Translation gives CSVEESLTGRFLYNEQFF.

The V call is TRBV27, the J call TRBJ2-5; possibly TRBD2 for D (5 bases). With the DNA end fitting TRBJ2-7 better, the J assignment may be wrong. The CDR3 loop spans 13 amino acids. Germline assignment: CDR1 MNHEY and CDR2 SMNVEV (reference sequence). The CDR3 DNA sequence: TGTGCCGTCCGGGGAACGCCGTCCTACGAGCAGTACTTC. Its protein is CAVRGTPSYEQYF.

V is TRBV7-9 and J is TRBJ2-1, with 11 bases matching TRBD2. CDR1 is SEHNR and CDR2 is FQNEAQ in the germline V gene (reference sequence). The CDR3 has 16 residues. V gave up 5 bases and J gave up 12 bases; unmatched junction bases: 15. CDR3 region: CASSAPGTSGRNGQFF. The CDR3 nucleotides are TGTGCCAGCAGCGCCCCCGGGACTAGCGGCAGAAACGGGCAGTTCTTC.

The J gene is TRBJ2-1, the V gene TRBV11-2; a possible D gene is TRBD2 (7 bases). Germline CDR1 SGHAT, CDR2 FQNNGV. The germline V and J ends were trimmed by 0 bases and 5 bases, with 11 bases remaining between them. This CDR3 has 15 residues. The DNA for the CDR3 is TGTGCCAGCAGCTTAGAGCGGGGGCGAAACAATGAGCAGTTCTTC. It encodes CASSLERGRNNEQFF.

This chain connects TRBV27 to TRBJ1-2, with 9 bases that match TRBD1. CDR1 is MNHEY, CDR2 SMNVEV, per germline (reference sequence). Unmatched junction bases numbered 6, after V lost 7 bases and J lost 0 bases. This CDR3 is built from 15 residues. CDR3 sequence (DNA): TGTGCCAGCATTCCCACAGGGGGCGCTAACTATGGCTACACCTTC. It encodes CASIPTGGANYGYTF.

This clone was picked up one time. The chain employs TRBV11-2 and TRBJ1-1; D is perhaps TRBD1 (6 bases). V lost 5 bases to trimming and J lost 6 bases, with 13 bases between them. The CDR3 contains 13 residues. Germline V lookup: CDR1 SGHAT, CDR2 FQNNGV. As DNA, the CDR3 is TGTGCCAGCAGCCCCAGGGGAGACGCTGAAGCTTTCTTT. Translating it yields CASSPRGDAEAFF.

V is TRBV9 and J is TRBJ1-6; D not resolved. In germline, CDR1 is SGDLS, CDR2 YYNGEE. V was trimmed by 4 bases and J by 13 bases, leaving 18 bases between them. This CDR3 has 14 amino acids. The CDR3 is CASSPSVDYFPLHF. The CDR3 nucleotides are TGTGCCAGCAGCCCCTCGGTAGATTATTTTCCCCTCCACTTT.

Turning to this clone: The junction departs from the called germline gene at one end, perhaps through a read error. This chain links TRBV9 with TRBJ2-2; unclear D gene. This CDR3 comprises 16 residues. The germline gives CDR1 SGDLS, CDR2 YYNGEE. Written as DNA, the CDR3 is TGTGCCAGCAGAGTAGGCGACTTTCCAACCACCGGGGAGCTGTTTTTT. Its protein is CASRVGDFPTTGELFF.

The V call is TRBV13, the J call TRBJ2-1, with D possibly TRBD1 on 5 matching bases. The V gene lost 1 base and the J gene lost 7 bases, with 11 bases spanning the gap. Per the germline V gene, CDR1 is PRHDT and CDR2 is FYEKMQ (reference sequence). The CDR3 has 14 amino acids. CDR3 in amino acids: CASSLVVTANEQFF. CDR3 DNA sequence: TGTGCCAGCAGCTTAGTTGTGACAGCTAATGAGCAGTTCTTC.

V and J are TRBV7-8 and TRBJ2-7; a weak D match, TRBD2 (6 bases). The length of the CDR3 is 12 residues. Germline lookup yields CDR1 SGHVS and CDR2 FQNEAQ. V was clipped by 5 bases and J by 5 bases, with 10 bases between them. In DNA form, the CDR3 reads TGTGCCAGCAGCCCGACTAGGCACGAGCAGTACTTC. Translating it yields CASSPTRHEQYF.

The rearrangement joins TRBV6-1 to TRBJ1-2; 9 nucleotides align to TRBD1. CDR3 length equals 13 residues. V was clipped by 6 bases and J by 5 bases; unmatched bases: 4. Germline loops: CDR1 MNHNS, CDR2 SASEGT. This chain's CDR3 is CASRAGQGYGYTF. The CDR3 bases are TGTGCCAGCAGGGCCGGACAGGGGTATGGCTACACCTTC.

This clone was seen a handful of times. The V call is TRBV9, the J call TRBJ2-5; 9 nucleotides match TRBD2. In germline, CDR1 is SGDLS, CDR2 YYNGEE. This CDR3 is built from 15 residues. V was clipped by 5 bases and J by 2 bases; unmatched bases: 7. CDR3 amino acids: CASSAAGGRQETQYF. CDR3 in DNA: TGTGCCAGCAGTGCGGCGGGGGGGAGACAAGAGACCCAGTACTTC.